Each of the 27 T cell receptor beta chains below was sequenced from the same sample in a study of cytomegalovirus exposure and HLA in healthy donors (dated by TCRdb to the late 2010s). Preparation of the library involved the immunoSEQ multiplex PCR assay. For the multiplex PCR, a mixture combining 60 forward primers for TCR Vbeta segments and 13 reverse primers for TCR Jbeta segments was used. TCRdb's version of the immuneACCESS table is confined to in-frame rearrangements and falls short of the full clone set. An unresolved V gene accounts for under half of the shortfall where checked; the remainder is of unknown origin. The record for this sample contains about 130,000 clones. Jointly, the top ten make up around 2.9% of the sample. Material for sequencing was PBMCs. These TCRs come from a man aged 30 to 39 in good health and CMV-seronegative.

Here the CDR3 reads CASIFGPGVGNEQFF. The CDR3 DNA follows: TGCGCCAGCATCTTCGGCCCAGGGGTCGGCAATGAGCAGTTCTTC. This rearrangement joins TRBV5-1 to TRBJ2-1; possible D gene TRBD1, 6 bases. CDR3 size: 15 residues. In germline, CDR1 is SGHRS, CDR2 YFSETQ. Deletions cut 6 bases from V and 6 bases from J, with 19 bases between.

V and J are TRBV5-6 and TRBJ2-7; D perhaps matches TRBD2 (5 bases). The germline V gene has CDR1 SGHDT and CDR2 YYEEEE. Deletions cut 0 bases from V and 6 bases from J, with 19 bases between. This CDR3 has 16 amino acids. The CDR3 loop is CASSLGRWSGWGEQYF. For the CDR3, the DNA is TGTGCCAGCAGCTTGGGGAGGTGGAGTGGCTGGGGCGAGCAGTACTTC.

The genes are TRBV19 and TRBJ2-7; 8 nucleotides line up with TRBD2. Germline CDR1 LNHDA, CDR2 SQIVND (reference sequence). With V trimmed by 4 bases and J by 4 bases, 0 bases remained unmatched. The CDR3 length is 12 residues. The CDR3 reads CASSSGGYEQYF. CDR3 nucleotides: TGTGCCAGTAGTAGCGGGGGGTACGAGCAGTACTTC.

The V gene is TRBV28, the J gene TRBJ2-7; 13 bases are a match to TRBD2. The trim removed 6 bases at V and 6 bases at J, leaving 5 bases unmatched. This CDR3 has 14 amino acids. Looked up from germline, CDR1 is MDHEN and CDR2 is SYDVKM. CDR3 region: CASSPGLAGSEQYF. CDR3 nucleotides: TGTGCCAGCAGCCCGGGACTAGCGGGAAGCGAGCAGTACTTC. Full variable domain (rest looked up from reference TRBV28 and TRBJ2-7): DVKVTQSSRYLVKRTGEKVFLECVQDMDHENMFWYRQDPGLGLRLIYFSYDVKMKEKGDIPEGYSVSREKKERFSLILESASTNQTSMYLCASSPGLAGSEQYFGPGTRLTVT.

V and J are TRBV9 and TRBJ2-7; D is possibly TRBD2 (5 bases). The CDR3 is made up of 14 amino acids. Trimming took off 0 bases at V and 3 bases at J, with 10 bases between the two ends. Per the germline V gene, CDR1 is SGDLS and CDR2 is YYNGEE. CDR3 protein: CASSVGAEVYEQYF. The CDR3 DNA is TGTGCCAGCAGCGTAGGGGCGGAGGTCTACGAGCAGTACTTC. Full variable domain (missing parts from reference TRBV9 and TRBJ2-7): DSGVTQTPKHLITATGQRVTLRCSPRSGDLSVYWYQQSLDQGLQFLIQYYNGEERAKGNILERFSAQQFPDLHSELNLSSLELGDSALYFCASSVGAEVYEQYFGPGTRLTVT.

The V call is TRBV11-3, the J call TRBJ2-7; D gene unclear. V shed 5 bases and J shed 5 bases, with 22 bases lying between them. Germline V CDR1 and CDR2: SGHNT, YENEEA. The length of the CDR3 is 16 residues. This CDR3 is CASSRPRSLYNHEQYF. The CDR3 DNA is TGTGCCAGCAGCCGCCCCCGGTCTCTTTATAACCACGAGCAGTACTTC.

This sequence joins TRBV27 and TRBJ2-2; the D is unclear. The CDR3 runs 12 residues. Germline values: CDR1 MNHEY, CDR2 SMNVEV (reference sequence). V shed 3 bases and J shed 11 bases, with 10 bases lying between them. CDR3 nucleotides: TGTGCCAGCAGTTTCCCAGGAACCGAGCTGTTTTTT. This gives the protein CASSFPGTELFF.

This chain joins TRBV4-1 and TRBJ2-1, with 9 bases lining up with TRBD2. Germline V gene sequence: CDR1 MGHRA, CDR2 YSYEKL. CDR3 length: 14 residues. The trim removed 7 bases at V and 8 bases at J, leaving 9 bases unmatched. The CDR3 DNA sequence: TGCGCCAGCATGTCAGCGGGAGGTAAGGATGAGCAGTTCTTC. It specifies CASMSAGGKDEQFF.

The chain has TRBV18 and TRBJ1-1; tentative D call: TRBD1 (6 bases). Germline CDR1 and CDR2: KGHSH and LQKENI. This CDR3 comprises 15 residues. V shed 5 bases and J shed 2 bases, with 15 bases lying between them. This chain's CDR3 is CASSFSRGINTEAFF. In nucleotides, the CDR3 is TGTGCCAGCTCATTCTCCAGGGGAATAAACACTGAAGCTTTCTTT.

The gene calls are TRBV30 and TRBJ2-4; a possible D gene is TRBD2 (7 bases). Per germline, CDR1 GTSNPN and CDR2 SVGIG (reference sequence). The CDR3 has 16 residues. V lost 4 bases and J 1 base, leaving 17 bases between the germline ends. DNA of the CDR3: TGTGCCTGGACCGGGGCGGGGGCGCAGGCCAAAAACATTCAGTACTTC. Its protein product is CAWTGAGAQAKNIQYF.

This chain connects TRBV30 to TRBJ2-7, with TRBD1 identical over 8 bases. CDR1 and CDR2 from the germline V gene are GTSNPN and SVGIG (reference sequence). After removal of 2 bases from V and 2 bases from J, the junction contained 17 bases not matched to a gene. The CDR3 contains 18 residues. This chain's CDR3 is CAWSPPDRVKSGAYEQYF. The DNA of the CDR3 is TGTGCCTGGAGTCCCCCGGACAGGGTTAAATCCGGGGCCTACGAGCAGTACTTC.

The chain employs TRBV18 and TRBJ1-2; 11 bases align to TRBD1. Trimming at V came to 3 bases and at J to 0 bases, leaving 3 bases not matched to a gene. The germline CDR1 and CDR2 sequences are KGHSH and LQKENI. The CDR3 extends over 16 amino acids. For the CDR3, the DNA is TGTGCCAGCTCACCGGACAGGGGGCTAACTAACTATGGCTACACCTTC. Its translation is CASSPDRGLTNYGYTF. Variable domain in full (rest from reference TRBV18 and TRBJ1-2): NAGVMQNPRHLVRRRGQEARLRCSPMKGHSHVYWYRQLPEEGLKFMVYLQKENIIDESGMPKERFSAEFPKEGPSILRIQQVVRGDSAAYFCASSPDRGLTNYGYTFGSGTRLTVV.

This chain links TRBV27 with TRBJ2-1; D gene uncertain. The CDR3 is 11 residues long. The V gene's germline CDR1 is MNHEY and CDR2 SMNVEV (reference sequence). Trimming pared 3 bases from V and 5 bases from J, leaving 2 bases between. This CDR3 reads CASSFNNEQFF. The CDR3 DNA follows: TGTGCCAGCAGTTTCAACAATGAGCAGTTCTTC.

The CDR3 loop is CASSFAWTGAAYNEQFF. Here the CDR3 DNA reads TGCGCCAGCAGCTTTGCATGGACAGGGGCTGCTTACAATGAGCAGTTCTTC. The V gene is TRBV5-1, the J gene TRBJ2-1, with 9 bases identical to TRBD1. V lost 2 bases to trimming and J lost 4 bases; unmatched junction nucleotides: 10. Germline values: CDR1 SGHRS, CDR2 YFSETQ. The CDR3 contains 17 residues.

The rearrangement joins TRBV11-2 to TRBJ2-7, with D possibly being TRBD1 (6 bases). The germline V gene has CDR1 SGHAT and CDR2 FQNNGV. The CDR3 length is 13 residues. Deletions cut 6 bases from V and 4 bases from J, with 13 bases between. The CDR3, as DNA: TGTGCCAGCAGTCCGACAGGACCATACGAGCAGTACTTC. Its translation: CASSPTGPYEQYF.

Notes on this clone: Germline and junction disagree at one end, which may indicate a read error. The DNA of the CDR3 is TGCGCCAGCAGTCAGTCCTCGGGAGCACGGAACAATGAGCAGTTCTTC. Protein sequence: CASSQSSGARNNEQFF. This chain joins TRBV10-2 and TRBJ2-1; D might be TRBD2 (6 bases). The CDR3 covers 16 residues. Germline V gene sequence: CDR1 WSHSY, CDR2 SAAADI.

This chain uses TRBV11-3 with TRBJ1-2; the D gene is possibly TRBD1 (5 bases). The CDR3 loop spans 13 amino acids. With 9 bases removed from V and 1 base from J, the gap between germline ends came to 12 bases. Germline V gene lookup returns CDR1 SGHNT and CDR2 YENEEA. The CDR3: CARETEHNYGYTF. CDR3 nucleotide sequence: TGTGCCAGGGAGACAGAGCATAACTATGGCTACACCTTC.

The chain employs TRBV25-1 and TRBJ2-1, with D unresolved. From germline, CDR1 is MGHDK and CDR2 SYGVNS. This CDR3 has 14 residues. V was shortened by 6 bases and J by 7 bases, with 16 bases between the two germline ends. The CDR3 nucleotides read TGTGCCAGCAGGCGAACGGATTACGGGAATGAGCAGTTCTTC. It encodes CASRRTDYGNEQFF.

The chain uses TRBV9 and TRBJ2-2; weak D call: TRBD1 (5 bases). V lost 3 bases to trimming and J lost 3 bases, with 12 bases between them. Germline V gene lookup returns CDR1 SGDLS and CDR2 YYNGEE. The length of the CDR3 is 15 residues. The CDR3 nucleotides are TGTGCCAGCAGCGAACAAGGCAGGGACACCGGGGAGCTGTTTTTT. Translation: CASSEQGRDTGELFF.

The V call is TRBV5-4, the J call TRBJ2-1, with 7 bases aligning to TRBD2. V lost 0 bases, J lost 8 bases, and 11 bases stayed unmatched. The CDR3 is 16 residues long. Germline CDR1 SGHNT, CDR2 YYREEE (reference sequence). The CDR3 DNA is TGTGCCAGCAGCTTGGGACTAGCCTCGAGACGAGATGAGCAGTTCTTC. It yields the protein CASSLGLASRRDEQFF.

The chain uses TRBV29-1 and TRBJ2-7; D is perhaps TRBD1 (6 bases). This CDR3 spans 11 amino acids. Germline values: CDR1 SQVTM, CDR2 ANQGSEA. V shed 7 bases and J shed 3 bases, with 10 bases lying between them. CDR3 nucleotides: TGCAGCGGACAGGAGAACTACGAGCAGTACTTC. Protein: CSGQENYEQYF.

The chain recombines TRBV28 with TRBJ1-1; D perhaps matches TRBD1 (6 bases). CDR1 is MDHEN, CDR2 SYDVKM, per germline. The CDR3 has 14 amino acids. V dropped 3 bases and J dropped 3 bases, with 11 bases sitting between them. CDR3 coding DNA: TGTGCCAGCAGTTTTCCGACAGGACACACTGAAGCTTTCTTT. Residues: CASSFPTGHTEAFF.

V and J are TRBV25-1 and TRBJ2-3; D may be TRBD2 (5 bases). From germline, CDR1 is MGHDK and CDR2 SYGVNS. The CDR3 runs to 15 residues. The ends were cut back, 3 bases at V and 5 bases at J, with 15 bases in the middle. The CDR3 DNA follows: TGTGCCAGCAGTGACCCCACCCACGGGGTAGATACGCAGTATTTT. This codes for CASSDPTHGVDTQYF.

CDR3 nucleotide sequence: TGTGCCATTCTAGCGGGAAACAATGAGCAGTTCTTC. It encodes CAILAGNNEQFF. The V call is TRBV5-4, the J call TRBJ2-1, with 9 bases identical to TRBD2. CDR1 is SGHNT and CDR2 is YYREEE in the germline V gene (reference sequence). The CDR3 consists of 12 residues. The V and J ends lost 9 bases and 5 bases, in that order; junction bases with no gene match: 3.

This chain connects TRBV5-1 to TRBJ1-1, with D hard to call. There are 12 residues in the CDR3. Trimming left V 5 bases short and J 2 bases short, with 7 bases between. CDR1 and CDR2 from the germline V gene are SGHRS and YFSETQ. CDR3 sequence reads: CASRSENTEAFF. The CDR3, as DNA: TGCGCCAGCAGGTCAGAAAACACTGAAGCTTTCTTT.

The chain joins TRBV5-1 to TRBJ2-7; 7 nucleotides match TRBD1. Per the germline V gene, CDR1 is SGHRS and CDR2 is YFSETQ. This CDR3 contains 16 residues. The V gene end was trimmed by 0 bases and the J gene end by 2 bases; junction bases not matched to a gene: 8. The chain's CDR3 is CASSLATETGTYEQYF. CDR3 bases: TGCGCCAGCAGCTTGGCGACCGAGACAGGGACCTACGAGCAGTACTTC.

The chain recombines TRBV11-2 with TRBJ1-4; D is possibly TRBD1 (5 bases). Between the trimmed V and J ends, which lost 5 bases and 3 bases, there was a span of 13 bases. CDR1 SGHAT and CDR2 FQNNGV come from the germline V gene. The CDR3 runs 15 residues. The CDR3 is CASSRAGVANEKLFF. The CDR3 DNA sequence: TGTGCCAGCAGCCGGGCGGGGGTAGCTAATGAAAAACTGTTTTTT.